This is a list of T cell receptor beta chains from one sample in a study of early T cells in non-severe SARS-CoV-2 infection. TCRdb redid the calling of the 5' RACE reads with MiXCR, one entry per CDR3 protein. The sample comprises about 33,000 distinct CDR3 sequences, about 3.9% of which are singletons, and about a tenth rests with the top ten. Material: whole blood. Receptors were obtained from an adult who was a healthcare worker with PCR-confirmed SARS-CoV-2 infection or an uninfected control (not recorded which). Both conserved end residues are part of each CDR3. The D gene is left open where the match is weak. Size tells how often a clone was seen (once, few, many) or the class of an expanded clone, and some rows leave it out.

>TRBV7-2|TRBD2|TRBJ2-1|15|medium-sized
CACGGGTSSGNEQFF
TGTGCCTGCGGCGGGGGGACTAGTTCGGGAAATGAGCAGTTCTTC
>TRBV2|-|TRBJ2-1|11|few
CASTKREEQFF
TGTGCCAGCACCAAGAGGGAGGAGCAGTTCTTC
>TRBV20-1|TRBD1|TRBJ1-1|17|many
CSARGQETGGMNTEAFF
TGCAGTGCTAGGGGACAGGAAACCGGGGGCATGAACACTGAAGCTTTCTTT
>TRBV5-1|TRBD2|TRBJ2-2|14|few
CASSEGLGTGELFF
TGCGCCAGCAGCGAAGGACTAGGGACCGGGGAGCTGTTTTTT
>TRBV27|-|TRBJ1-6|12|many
CASSFNGSPLHF
TGTGCCAGCAGTTTCAACGGATCACCCCTCCACTTT
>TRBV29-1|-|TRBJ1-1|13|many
CSVEEGAHTEAFF
TGCAGCGTTGAAGAGGGGGCGCACACTGAAGCTTTCTTT
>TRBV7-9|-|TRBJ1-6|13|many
CASSLVENSPLHF
TGTGCCAGCAGCTTAGTCGAGAATTCACCCCTCCACTTT
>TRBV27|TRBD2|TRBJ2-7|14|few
CASSHSSGGYEQYF
TGTGCCAGCAGTCATTCTTCGGGGGGCTACGAGCAGTACTTC
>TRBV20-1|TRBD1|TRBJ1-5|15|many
CSARFRDRSNQPQHF
TGCAGTGCTAGATTCCGGGACAGAAGTAATCAGCCCCAGCATTTT
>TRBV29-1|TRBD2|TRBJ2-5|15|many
CSVEGLSGREETQYF
TGCAGCGTTGAAGGGTTGAGCGGGAGGGAAGAGACCCAGTACTTC
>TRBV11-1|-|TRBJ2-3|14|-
CASSLRSAADTQYF
TGTGCCAGCAGCCTACGGTCTGCCGCAGATACGCAGTATTTT
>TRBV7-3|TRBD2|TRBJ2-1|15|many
CASSSGLAGATEQFF
TGTGCCAGCAGTTCCGGACTAGCGGGAGCTACTGAGCAGTTCTTC
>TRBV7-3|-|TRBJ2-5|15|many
CASSLGGMPQETQYF
TGTGCCAGCAGCTTAGGCGGGATGCCTCAAGAGACCCAGTACTTC
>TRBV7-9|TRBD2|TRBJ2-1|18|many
CASSLSPLAGAIGNEQFF
TGTGCCAGCAGCTTATCCCCACTAGCGGGAGCGATAGGCAATGAGCAGTTCTTC
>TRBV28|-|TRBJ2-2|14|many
CASSLRRVAGELFF
TGTGCCAGCAGTTTGAGAAGGGTAGCCGGGGAGCTGTTTTTT
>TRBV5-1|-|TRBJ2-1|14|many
CASSLRPGGNEQFF
TGCGCCAGCAGCTTAAGACCTGGAGGAAATGAGCAGTTCTTC
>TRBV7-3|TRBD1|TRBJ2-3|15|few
CASSPNRGGTDTQYF
TGTGCCAGCAGCCCGAACAGGGGGGGCACAGATACGCAGTATTTT
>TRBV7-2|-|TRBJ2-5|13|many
CASSLVRTETQYF
TGTGCCAGCAGCTTGGTCAGGACGGAGACCCAGTACTTC
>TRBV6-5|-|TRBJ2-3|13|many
CASSFTRTKEQYF
TGTGCCAGCAGTTTCACTAGAACCAAAGAGCAGTATTTT
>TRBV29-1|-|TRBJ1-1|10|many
CSARQSEAFF
TGCAGCGCACGACAGTCTGAAGCTTTCTTT
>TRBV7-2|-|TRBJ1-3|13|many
CASSFSMVDTIYF
TGTGCCAGCAGCTTTTCTATGGTTGACACCATATATTTT
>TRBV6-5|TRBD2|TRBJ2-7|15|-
CASSPSGTSSYEQYF
TGTGCCAGCAGCCCCAGCGGGACTAGCTCCTACGAGCAGTACTTC
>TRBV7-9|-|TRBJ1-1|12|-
CASSRSYTEAFF
TGTGCCAGCAGCCGCTCATACACTGAAGCTTTCTTT
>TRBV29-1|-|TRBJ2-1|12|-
CSTYRSYNEQFF
TGCAGCACTTACAGGTCCTACAATGAGCAGTTCTTC
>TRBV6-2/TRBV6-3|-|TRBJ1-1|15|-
CASSYQGLANTEAFF
TGTGCCAGCAGTTACCAGGGCTTAGCGAACACTGAAGCTTTCTTT
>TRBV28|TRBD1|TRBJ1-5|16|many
CASSSWTGEGNQPQHF
TGTGCCAGCAGTTCCTGGACAGGGGAAGGCAATCAGCCCCAGCATTTT
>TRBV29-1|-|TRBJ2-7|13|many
CSAKTGGLSEQYF
TGCAGCGCTAAGACCGGGGGCCTCAGCGAGCAGTACTTC
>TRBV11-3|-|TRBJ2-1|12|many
CASSLVVQKQFF
TGTGCCAGCAGCTTGGTAGTCCAAAAGCAGTTCTTC
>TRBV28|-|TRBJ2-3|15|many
CASSFLGSSADTQYF
TGTGCCAGCAGTTTCCTAGGGAGTTCCGCAGATACGCAGTATTTT
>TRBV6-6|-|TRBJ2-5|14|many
CASSSGRAQETQYF
TGTGCCAGCAGTTCGGGACGGGCGCAAGAGACCCAGTACTTC
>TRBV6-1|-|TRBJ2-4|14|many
CASNLGGGKNIQYF
TGTGCCAGCAACTTAGGAGGGGGGAAAAACATTCAGTACTTC
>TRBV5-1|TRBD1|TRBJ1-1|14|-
CASSLEGADTEAFF
TGCGCCAGCAGCTTGGAGGGGGCTGATACTGAAGCTTTCTTT
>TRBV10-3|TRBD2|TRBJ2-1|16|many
CAISSGTSGSLDEQFF
TGTGCCATCAGTTCCGGGACTAGCGGGAGTTTGGATGAGCAGTTCTTC
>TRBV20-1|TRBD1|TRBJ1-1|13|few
CSGRDSLNTEAFF
TGCAGTGGCCGGGACAGCCTAAACACTGAAGCTTTCTTT
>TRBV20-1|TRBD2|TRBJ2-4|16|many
CSARAGLAAGKNIQYF
TGCAGTGCTAGAGCAGGACTAGCGGCGGGCAAAAACATTCAGTACTTC
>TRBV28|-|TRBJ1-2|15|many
CASSLDSGQVYGYTF
TGTGCCAGCAGTTTAGACTCGGGACAAGTTTATGGCTACACCTTC
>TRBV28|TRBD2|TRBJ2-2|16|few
CASSFRLAGGPGELFF
TGTGCCAGCAGTTTTCGACTAGCGGGAGGGCCCGGGGAGCTGTTTTTT
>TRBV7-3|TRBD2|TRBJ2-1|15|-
CASSDSGRALNEQFF
TGTGCCAGCAGTGATAGCGGGAGGGCCTTAAATGAGCAGTTCTTC
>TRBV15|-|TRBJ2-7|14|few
CATGGTRSSYEQYF
TGTGCCACTGGGGGTACCCGCAGCTCCTACGAGCAGTACTTC
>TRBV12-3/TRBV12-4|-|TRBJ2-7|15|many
CASSLAGEDGNKQYF
TGTGCCAGCAGTTTAGCGGGGGAGGACGGAAATAAGCAGTACTTC
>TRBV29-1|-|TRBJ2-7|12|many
CSVVVSSYEQYF
TGCAGCGTTGTGGTCAGCTCCTACGAGCAGTACTTC
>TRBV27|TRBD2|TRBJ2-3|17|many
CASSSGFSGSKIDTQYF
TGTGCCAGCAGTTCTGGGTTTAGCGGGAGTAAAATAGATACGCAGTATTTT
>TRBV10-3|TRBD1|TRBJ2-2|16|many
CAISELVAGGTGELFF
TGTGCCATCAGTGAGTTGGTGGCAGGGGGAACCGGGGAGCTGTTTTTT